This TCR beta chain was captured in a study of blood T cell repertoires in COVID-19. The CDR3 spans 13 residues. From germline, CDR1 is SQVTM and CDR2 ANQGSEA. Germline trimming cut 6 bases from V and 6 bases from J; bases unmatched to any gene: 9. In the original processing: How many nucleated cells were present was estimated from reference gene primer amplification. Sequencing used immunoSEQ multiplex PCR; TCRdb keeps in-frame clones, though not all of them. V, J and clone size were drawn from that table, and D and trimming were deduced from the DNA. The table has roughly 50,000 clones, around four fifths seen once.

The sample was peripheral blood. The chain is built from TRBV29-1 and TRBJ1-1; 8 bases map to TRBD1. The source is a human donor in a cohort sampled during active COVID-19. CDR3 loop: CSVETGEMPEAFF. CDR3 in DNA: TGCAGCGTGGAGACAGGGGAGATGCCTGAAGCTTTCTTT. Full variable domain (rest looked up from reference TRBV29-1 and TRBJ1-1): SAVISQKPSRDICQRGTSLTIQCQVDSQVTMMFWYRQQPGQSLTLIATANQGSEATYESGFVIDKFPISRPNLTFSTLTVSNMSPEDSSIYLCSVETGEMPEAFFGQGTRLTVV.